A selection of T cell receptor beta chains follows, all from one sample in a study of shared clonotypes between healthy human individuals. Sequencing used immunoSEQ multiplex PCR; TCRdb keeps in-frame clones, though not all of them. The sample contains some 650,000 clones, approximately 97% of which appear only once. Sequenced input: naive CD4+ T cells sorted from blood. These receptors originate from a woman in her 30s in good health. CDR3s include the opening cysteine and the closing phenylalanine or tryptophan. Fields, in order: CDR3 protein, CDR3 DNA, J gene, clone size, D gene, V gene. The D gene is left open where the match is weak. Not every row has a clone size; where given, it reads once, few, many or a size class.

CASSQVALELAGETQYF,TGTGCCAGCAGCCAAGTGGCCCTCGAACTAGCGGGGGAGACCCAGTACTTC,TRBJ2-5,-,TRBD2,TRBV4-2
CASSPGQGGYQPQHF,TGTGCCAGCAGCCCCGGACAGGGGGGATATCAGCCCCAGCATTTT,TRBJ1-5,-,TRBD1,TRBV28
CASSLSSWAAKNIQYF,TGTGCCAGCAGTTTATCGTCGTGGGCGGCCAAAAACATTCAGTACTTC,TRBJ2-4,-,-,TRBV28
CASSQVVQGIAKNIQYF,TGTGCCAGCAGCCAAGTGGTACAGGGGATAGCCAAAAACATTCAGTACTTC,TRBJ2-4,-,TRBD1,TRBV4-2
CASSSSGGWNTEAFF,TGTGCCAGCAGTTCCTCAGGGGGGTGGAACACTGAAGCTTTCTTT,TRBJ1-1,-,TRBD1,TRBV27
CASNQGPVLSNQPQHF,TGTGCCAGTAACCAGGGTCCGGTCCTGAGCAATCAGCCCCAGCATTTT,TRBJ1-5,-,-,TRBV19
CASSTTGNYGYTF,TGTGCCAGCAGTACAACAGGGAACTATGGCTACACCTTC,TRBJ1-2,-,-,TRBV27
CASSSTSGGGLADTQYF,TGCGCCAGCAGTTCGACTAGCGGGGGAGGGCTCGCAGATACGCAGTATTTT,TRBJ2-3,-,TRBD2,TRBV5-1
CASSLLTGGLDTQYF,TGCGCCAGCAGCTTATTGACAGGGGGCCTCGATACGCAGTATTTT,TRBJ2-3,once,TRBD1,TRBV5-1
CASRPSGVVTEPNYGYTF,TGTGCAAGTCGCCCATCTGGGGTGGTGACAGAACCCAATTATGGCTACACCTTC,TRBJ1-2,-,-,TRBV12-2
CASSLVGGLYEQYF,TGCGCCAGCAGCTTGGTAGGCGGCCTATACGAGCAGTACTTC,TRBJ2-7,-,-,TRBV5-1
CASRREGEGTNEKLFF,TGTGCCAGCCGCCGGGAGGGGGAAGGTACTAATGAAAAACTGTTTTTT,TRBJ1-4,-,-,TRBV27
CAISATSGYNEQFF,TGTGCCATCAGTGCCACTAGTGGCTACAATGAGCAGTTCTTC,TRBJ2-1,-,-,TRBV10-3
CASSQGTSGRASNEQYF,TGCGCCAGCAGCCAAGGGACTAGCGGGAGGGCCTCGAACGAGCAGTACTTC,TRBJ2-7,-,TRBD2,TRBV4-1
CASSPRPGGLAGRTDTQYF,TGTGCCAGCAGCCCGAGACCCGGGGGACTAGCGGGGCGCACAGATACGCAGTATTTT,TRBJ2-3,-,TRBD2,TRBV9
CASSQPGQKTVNEQYF,TGCGCCAGCAGCCAGCCGGGACAGAAAACAGTCAACGAGCAGTACTTC,TRBJ2-7,few,TRBD1,TRBV4-1
CASSPSTVSGNTIYF,TGTGCCAGCTCACCGAGTACAGTCTCTGGAAACACCATATATTTT,TRBJ1-3,-,-,TRBV18
CASSESVGLAGSGYNEQFF,TGCGCCAGCAGTGAGTCCGTTGGGCTAGCGGGGTCGGGGTACAATGAGCAGTTCTTC,TRBJ2-1,-,TRBD2,TRBV10-1
CASSAQGDTNEKLFF,TGTGCCAGCAGCGCACAGGGCGACACTAATGAAAAACTGTTTTTT,TRBJ1-4,-,-,TRBV2
CASSPRLAGGPEDQYF,TGCGCCAGCAGCCCACGACTAGCGGGAGGCCCCGAAGACCAGTACTTC,TRBJ2-5,-,TRBD2,TRBV4-1
CASSQDWRVAGGADTQYF,TGCGCCAGCAGCCAAGATTGGAGGGTAGCGGGAGGGGCAGATACGCAGTATTTT,TRBJ2-3,-,TRBD2,TRBV4-1
CASSLASWNYNEQFF,TGTGCCAGCAGCTTAGCATCGTGGAACTACAATGAGCAGTTCTTC,TRBJ2-1,-,-,TRBV7-8
CASSLRPLTGAGDEQFF,TGTGCCAGCAGTTTAAGGCCCTTGACAGGGGCCGGGGATGAGCAGTTCTTC,TRBJ2-1,-,TRBD1,TRBV27
CASSLRGRETQYF,TGTGCCAGCAGCTTGCGAGGAAGAGAGACCCAGTACTTC,TRBJ2-5,-,-,TRBV5-6
CASSSSPGLAGGAGEQYF,TGTGCCAGCTCATCGTCTCCGGGACTAGCGGGAGGAGCGGGCGAGCAGTACTTC,TRBJ2-7,-,TRBD2,TRBV18
CASSLTSGTLYEQFF,TGCGCCAGCAGCTTGACTAGCGGGACTTTATATGAGCAGTTCTTC,TRBJ2-1,once,TRBD2,TRBV5-1
CASSYQGTTSYNEQFF,TGTGCCAGCAGTTACCAGGGGACTACCTCCTACAATGAGCAGTTCTTC,TRBJ2-1,-,-,TRBV6-5
CASRGREMGEQFF,TGTGCCAGCAGGGGGCGGGAGATGGGTGAGCAGTTCTTC,TRBJ2-1,once,TRBD2,TRBV6-1
CASSGGGTRTDTQYF,TGTGCCAGCAGTGGGGGGGGAACGAGGACAGATACGCAGTATTTT,TRBJ2-3,-,TRBD2,TRBV10-3
CAISDSGRIVVGVTQYF,TGTGCCATCAGTGACAGCGGGAGGATAGTGGTGGGAGTTACGCAGTATTTT,TRBJ2-3,-,TRBD2,TRBV10-3
CASRALLRGATYSNQPQHF,TGTGCCAGTAGGGCTCTCCTTCGGGGGGCGACCTATAGCAATCAGCCCCAGCATTTT,TRBJ1-5,-,-,TRBV19
CASSLFGGSAYEQYF,TGTGCCAGCAGTTTATTCGGAGGGTCAGCCTACGAGCAGTACTTC,TRBJ2-7,-,-,TRBV27
CASSLSGGGLTEAFF,TGTGCCAGCAGTTTATCAGGGGGGGGATTGACTGAAGCTTTCTTT,TRBJ1-1,-,TRBD1,TRBV28
CASSPGQGAEAFF,TGTGCCAGCAGCCCGGGACAGGGAGCTGAAGCTTTCTTT,TRBJ1-1,-,TRBD1,TRBV6-5
CASSQTGTVYYGYTF,TGTGCCAGCAGCCAAACCGGGACAGTCTACTATGGCTACACCTTC,TRBJ1-2,once,TRBD1,TRBV14
CASSRSWGNGYTF,TGTGCCAGCAGTCGCTCATGGGGAAATGGCTACACCTTC,TRBJ1-2,-,-,TRBV27
CASSLVVAMSSYNEQFF,TGTGCCAGCAGCTTGGTAGTCGCAATGAGCTCCTACAATGAGCAGTTCTTC,TRBJ2-1,-,-,TRBV5-5
CATQSGRGYIQYF,TGTGCCACCCAAAGCGGGAGGGGGTACATTCAGTACTTC,TRBJ2-4,-,TRBD2,TRBV15
CASSLRSGRAGEQYF,TGTGCCAGCAGTTTACGTAGCGGGCGGGCGGGAGAGCAGTACTTC,TRBJ2-7,-,TRBD2,TRBV28
CASSNSGRVYEQYF,TGTGCCAGCAGCAATAGCGGGAGGGTCTACGAGCAGTACTTC,TRBJ2-7,-,TRBD2,TRBV28
CASSLYNGYTF,TGTGCCAGCAGTTTATACAATGGCTACACCTTC,TRBJ1-2,-,-,TRBV28
CAISEWGSGTGELFF,TGTGCCATCAGTGAATGGGGGAGTGGGACCGGGGAGCTGTTTTTT,TRBJ2-2,-,-,TRBV10-3
CATRLAGYTDTQYF,TGCGCCACGCGACTAGCGGGCTACACAGATACGCAGTATTTT,TRBJ2-3,-,TRBD2,TRBV10-2
CASSQDRGTEIQETQYF,TGCGCCAGCAGCCAAGATAGGGGGACAGAGATCCAAGAGACCCAGTACTTC,TRBJ2-5,-,TRBD1,TRBV4-1
CASSAMTPDRGIYGYTF,TGTGCCAGCAGTGCCATGACGCCGGACAGGGGGATCTATGGCTACACCTTC,TRBJ1-2,-,TRBD1,TRBV27
CASTGFSGRESSYNEQFF,TGTGCCAGCACCGGCTTTAGTGGGCGGGAAAGCTCCTACAATGAGCAGTTCTTC,TRBJ2-1,once,-,TRBV5-6
CASSQSLAGGYEQYF,TGCGCCAGCAGCCAATCCCTAGCGGGAGGGTACGAGCAGTACTTC,TRBJ2-7,once,TRBD2,TRBV4-1
CASSIRQRNTEAFF,TGTGCCAGTAGTATCCGACAGAGGAACACTGAAGCTTTCTTT,TRBJ1-1,-,-,TRBV19
CASTGLAGGPDTQYF,TGCGCCAGCACAGGACTAGCGGGAGGACCCGATACGCAGTATTTT,TRBJ2-3,-,TRBD2,TRBV5-1
CASSEGQGEQPQHF,TGTGCCAGCTCGGAAGGACAGGGGGAACAGCCCCAGCATTTT,TRBJ1-5,-,TRBD1,TRBV18
CASSAAGANVLTF,TGCGCCAGCAGTGCCGCTGGGGCCAACGTCCTGACTTTC,TRBJ2-6,-,-,TRBV10-1
CASSANRQGPEAFF,TGTGCCAGCAGTGCTAACAGACAGGGGCCTGAAGCTTTCTTT,TRBJ1-1,-,TRBD1,TRBV6-1
CASVKGPGRMNTEAFF,TGTGCCAGCGTCAAGGGTCCGGGACGGATGAACACTGAAGCTTTCTTT,TRBJ1-1,-,-,TRBV28
CASSSPGQGGTEAFF,TGTGCCAGTAGTTCCCCGGGACAGGGAGGCACTGAAGCTTTCTTT,TRBJ1-1,-,TRBD1,TRBV19
CASSQFSMNTEAFF,TGCGCCAGCAGCCAATTTTCCATGAACACTGAAGCTTTCTTT,TRBJ1-1,-,-,TRBV5-1
CASSLSSSPGRNSPLHF,TGTGCCAGCAGTTTATCATCTTCACCGGGCCGTAATTCACCCCTCCACTTT,TRBJ1-6,-,-,TRBV27
CAIGTSGTDTQYF,TGTGCCATCGGGACTAGCGGCACAGATACGCAGTATTTT,TRBJ2-3,once,TRBD2,TRBV28